This T cell receptor (beta chain) was profiled in a study of early stage breast cancer tumors. Turning to the study itself: ER+/PR+/HER2- status applied to about 80% of the 16 invasive breast tumors. Study observations and caveats: Commonly generated sequences made up most enriched TCRB sequences shared between patients.

The CDR3 totals 15 residues. Germline CDR1 is SGHRS and CDR2 is YFSETQ. Losses at the gene ends were 4 bases for V and 2 bases for J; bases not matched to a gene: 2. This table comes from immunoSEQ multiplex PCR, and its TCRdb copy is limited to in-frame clones, with some not included. The sample records 35,000 to 45,000 clones, under 80% being singletons. Of note for this clone: The antigen remains undetermined.

Sequenced input: blood. This chain uses TRBV5-1 with TRBJ2-7; TRBD2 agrees at 14 bases. The source is a person aged 55 to 69 with breast cancer. CDR3 nucleotide sequence: TGCGCCAGCAGCCTGACTAGCGGGGGGGCCTACGAGCAGTACTTC. This codes for CASSLTSGGAYEQYF.